Sequencing of this TCR beta chain was carried out in a study of beta chain features in type 1 diabetes. Looked up from germline, CDR1 is SGHRS and CDR2 is YFSETQ. The CDR3 is 14 residues long. Deletions cut 3 bases from V and 5 bases from J, with 12 bases between. A note on this clone: Its specificity is unknown.

Study-wide results and caveats: In all four CD4+ subsets, TCRB CDR3 length was significantly, moderately reduced in type 1 diabetes.

Since all of the isolated RNA was reverse transcribed, expressed TCRB transcripts were what got sequenced. Clones were sequenced by immunoSEQ multiplex PCR, and TCRdb holds only the in-frame ones, with some missing. The sample contains more than 12,000 clones, roughly 60% of which appear only once. This clonotype was sampled from a woman aged 18-30 years with type 1 diabetes. The chain has TRBV5-1 and TRBJ1-5; D possibly corresponds to TRBD1 (5 bases). The sample was stem cell memory CD4+ T cells from blood. CDR3 sequence reads: CASSSGHEDQPQHF. CDR3 nucleotide sequence: TGCGCCAGCAGCTCCGGACATGAGGATCAGCCCCAGCATTTT.